The T cell receptor beta chain under discussion was sequenced for a study of resident and recirculating memory T cells in vitiligo. Looking at the study overall: Samples were epidermis from two lesional and two nonlesional sites, plus PBMCs.

Here immunoSEQ multiplex PCR was the method, and the copy in TCRdb shows in-frame clones only, minus some. The profile covers around 76,000 clones, with approximately 91% appearing a single time and less than 5.5% taken by the ten largest. The sequencing sample was made of blood. The source is a male donor with vitiligo.

The CDR3 DNA reads as TGCAGCGTTGGTTCCGGACAAGGGAACTACACCTTC. Translating gives CSVGSGQGNYTF. The rearrangement links TRBV29-1 to TRBJ1-2; a possible D gene is TRBD1 (5 bases). The CDR3 is 12 amino acids. Trimming shortened V by 4 bases and J by 10 bases, and 16 bases separated the two germline ends. Germline CDR1 and CDR2: SQVTM and ANQGSEA. Complete variable domain (other parts from reference TRBV29-1 and TRBJ1-2): SAVISQKPSRDICQRGTSLTIQCQVDSQVTMMFWYRQQPGQSLTLIATANQGSEATYESGFVIDKFPISRPNLTFSTLTVSNMSPEDSSIYLCSVGSGQGNYTFGSGTRLTVV.